Below, 30 T cell receptor beta chains from the same sample are listed, as sequenced in a study of patients and donors after allogeneic stem cell transplantation. TCRdb reanalysed the RT-PCR reads using MiXCR and keeps one entry per CDR3 protein. Here the sample spans under 200,000 distinct CDR3 sequences, approximately 30% being singletons. Sequenced sample: blood, either unsorted or a sorted T cell fraction (not recorded which). The receptors originated from a human donor who was either an allogeneic HSCT recipient or a stem cell or donor lymphocyte infusion donor (not recorded which). It is not recorded whose cells these are; they may come from a transplant donor.

This chain links TRBV12-3 or TRBV12-4 with TRBJ2-5; D uncertain. This CDR3 spans 11 amino acids. V was trimmed by 6 bases and J by 9 bases, leaving 11 bases between them. The CDR3: CASSREISQYF. The CDR3 DNA reads TGTGCCAGCAGCCGAGAAATTTCCCAGTACTTC.

This clonotype came up a few times. The chain combines TRBV10-3 with TRBJ2-3; D gene uncertain. The CDR3 loop spans 15 amino acids. V was cut by 11 bases and J by 6 bases, with 24 bases left in between. Per the germline V gene, CDR1 is ENHRY and CDR2 is SYGVKD. The CDR3 here is CAVRQGPYPGDTQYF. The CDR3 region has the DNA TGTGCCGTAAGACAAGGACCTTACCCCGGCGATACGCAGTATTTT.

The rearrangement joins TRBV12-3 or TRBV12-4 to TRBJ2-5; tentative D call: TRBD1 (5 bases). The CDR3 is 12 amino acids. V gave up 4 bases and J gave up 5 bases, with 8 bases separating them. CDR3 sequence reads: CASSWGPETQYF. The CDR3 DNA reads TGTGCCAGCAGTTGGGGCCCGGAGACCCAGTACTTC.

This clonotype showed up just a few times. This chain links TRBV7-2 with TRBJ2-5, with D possibly TRBD2 on 5 matching bases. There are 19 residues in the CDR3. Per germline, CDR1 SGHTA and CDR2 FQGNSA. Trimming left V 2 bases short and J 3 bases short, with 25 bases between. CDR3 protein: CASSLKERLEGRGEETQYF. Written as DNA, the CDR3 is TGTGCCAGCAGCTTAAAGGAAAGGCTAGAGGGTCGGGGTGAAGAGACCCAGTACTTC.

The chain couples TRBV4-2 to TRBJ2-5; 13 bases align to TRBD2. The CDR3 length is 16 residues. Germline CDR1 and CDR2: LGHNA and YNFKEQ. J was trimmed by 0 bases and V by 5 bases; bases with no gene match: 3. The CDR3, as DNA: TGTGCCAGCAGCGCGACTAGCGGGAGGTACCAAGAGACCCAGTACTTC. Translated: CASSATSGRYQETQYF.

This clonotype was counted only a few times. The chain recombines TRBV27 with TRBJ2-5; D gene unclear. From germline, CDR1 is MNHEY and CDR2 SMNVEV (reference sequence). This CDR3 has 13 amino acids. V was clipped by 5 bases and J by 0 bases, with 7 bases between them. The CDR3 sequence: CASSPLYQETQYF. CDR3 in DNA: TGTGCCAGCAGTCCCTTGTACCAAGAGACCCAGTACTTC.

This chain connects TRBV6-5 to TRBJ2-7, with D tentatively TRBD1 or TRBD2 (5 bases each). The CDR3 is 12 residues long. Trimming took 4 bases from V and 5 from J, leaving 9 bases between them. Per the germline V gene, CDR1 is MNHEY and CDR2 is SVGAGI. The CDR3 bases are TGTGCCAGCAGTTCCAGGGACCACGAGCAGTACTTC. Translation gives CASSSRDHEQYF.

This clonotype was detected only a few times. The chain joins TRBV30 to TRBJ2-3; D not certain. Germline V CDR1 and CDR2: GTSNPN, SVGIG (reference sequence). The CDR3 contains 10 residues. For the CDR3, the DNA is TGTGCTACTGACACAGATACGCAGTATTTT. As protein: CATDTDTQYF.

The chain has TRBV27 and TRBJ1-3; D is ambiguous. Germline CDR1 and CDR2: MNHEY and SMNVEV (reference sequence). The CDR3 is 15 amino acids. V was pared by 5 bases and J by 9 bases, with 20 bases between. In DNA, the CDR3 is TGTGCCAGCAGTCAGTTCCCCTCGACGACGAGCACCATATATTTT. Protein: CASSQFPSTTSTIYF.

The chain couples TRBV6-5 to TRBJ1-3, with D unresolved. The germline gives CDR1 MNHEY, CDR2 SVGAGI. This CDR3 region has 15 residues. The ends were cut back, 6 bases at V and 4 bases at J, with 16 bases in the middle. CDR3 bases: TGTGCCAGCAGATTATCTCCTGGTGCCGGAAACACCATATATTTT. Protein: CASRLSPGAGNTIYF.

The chain links TRBV20-1 to TRBJ2-1, with TRBD2 identical over 10 bases. Germline CDR1 DFQATT, CDR2 SNEGSKA (reference sequence). V was pared by 6 bases and J by 4 bases, with 3 bases of the junction left unmatched. The CDR3 length is 13 residues. The CDR3 bases are TGCAGTGCCGGGACTAGCGCTTACAATGAGCAGTTCTTC. Residues: CSAGTSAYNEQFF.

This clonotype was counted a few times. The chain couples TRBV2 to TRBJ2-7; TRBD1 matches 7 bases. This CDR3 is built from 16 residues. V was pared by 5 bases and J by 5 bases, with 15 bases of the junction left unmatched. CDR1 and CDR2 (germline): SNHLY, FYNNEI. As DNA, the CDR3 is TGTGCCAGCAGTCGGGACAGTCCAGCGTACGGGGACGAGCAGTACTTC. The encoded protein is CASSRDSPAYGDEQYF.

The table lists this clonotype with a few counts. The V call is TRBV3-1, the J call TRBJ2-3; unclear D gene. This CDR3 contains 14 residues. The V and J ends lost 4 bases and 2 bases respectively, with 10 bases between them. Per germline, CDR1 LGHDT and CDR2 YNNKEL (reference sequence). The CDR3 DNA follows: TGTGCCAGCAGCCCCGGACCCCTCACAGATACGCAGTATTTT. This encodes CASSPGPLTDTQYF.

The chain has TRBV10-3 and TRBJ1-4; D remains ambiguous. This CDR3 is 13 amino acids long. CDR1 is ENHRY and CDR2 is SYGVKD in the germline V gene. V gave up 4 bases and J gave up 4 bases, with 7 bases separating them. This CDR3 is CAISVGSNEKLFF. The CDR3 region has the DNA TGTGCCATCAGTGTGGGGAGTAATGAAAAACTGTTTTTT.

In DNA, the CDR3 is TGTGCCAGCAGCCTACAGGGGTGGCAGCCCCAGCATTTT. Its translation: CASSLQGWQPQHF. V usage is TRBV6-2 or TRBV6-3 and J usage is TRBJ1-5, with 7 bases fitting TRBD1. Germline V gene data show CDR1 as MNHEY and CDR2 as SVGEGT. Trimming took 6 bases from V and 7 from J; bases not matched to a gene: 6. The CDR3 is made up of 13 amino acids.

A few counts support this clonotype. The chain carries TRBV4-1 and TRBJ1-2; D may be TRBD1 (5 bases). Germline CDR1 and CDR2: MGHRA and YSYEKL. Trimming removed 2 bases from V and 0 bases from J, with 22 bases in between. The CDR3 sequence is 19 residues long. Here the CDR3 DNA reads TGCGCCAGCAGCCAACAATGGGGCGGGGGATTGGGTACTAACTATGGCTACACCTTC. Translated: CASSQQWGGGLGTNYGYTF.

This chain joins TRBV20-1 and TRBJ2-4; D is possibly TRBD1 or TRBD2 (5 bases each). Between the trimmed V and J ends, which lost 6 bases and 8 bases, there was a span of 20 bases. Germline loops: CDR1 DFQATT, CDR2 SNEGSKA (reference sequence). There are 14 residues in the CDR3. The CDR3 coding sequence is TGCAGTGCCCCCGCACCCGGGGCGATGGACATTCAGTACTTC. Its translation is CSAPAPGAMDIQYF.

This clonotype turned up a few times. This chain connects TRBV12-3 or TRBV12-4 to TRBJ2-1; no clear D gene. The CDR3 length is 15 residues. Trimming left V 4 bases short and J 2 bases short, with 12 bases between. The CDR3 sequence: CASSSTAPPYNEQFF. The DNA for the CDR3 is TGTGCCAGCAGTTCTACGGCGCCCCCCTACAATGAGCAGTTCTTC.

The CDR3 protein is CASSYPRQVVNSPLHF. The CDR3 DNA reads as TGTGCCAGCAGTTACCCTCGACAGGTGGTGAATTCACCCCTCCACTTT. This sequence joins TRBV6-2 or TRBV6-3 and TRBJ1-6; TRBD1 is a possible D gene (6 bases). This CDR3 comprises 16 residues. The germline V gene has CDR1 MNHEY and CDR2 SVGEGT. Trimming cost V 2 bases and J 7 bases, with 15 bases left between them.

This clonotype occurred a few times. The chain joins TRBV18 to TRBJ2-1, with D possibly TRBD1 on 5 matching bases. V was shortened by 3 bases and J by 4 bases, with 13 bases between the two germline ends. The CDR3 is 15 amino acids. CDR1 KGHSH and CDR2 LQKENI come from the germline V gene. The CDR3 reads CASSPPRTQYNEQFF. CDR3 bases: TGTGCCAGCTCACCGCCCCGGACACAATACAATGAGCAGTTCTTC.

This clonotype was observed at least ten times. V gene TRBV11-1 combines with J gene TRBJ1-1; D gene ambiguous. The CDR3 totals 13 residues. Per germline, CDR1 SGHAT and CDR2 FQDESV (reference sequence). V lost 1 base, J lost 6 bases, and 9 bases lay in between. The CDR3 spells CASSLDRNPEAFF. For the CDR3, the DNA is TGTGCCAGCAGCTTAGACAGAAACCCTGAAGCTTTCTTT.

The V and J genes are TRBV5-1 and TRBJ2-7, with 7 bases identical to TRBD2. CDR1 is SGHRS and CDR2 is YFSETQ in the germline V gene. J gave up 1 base and V 1 base, and 11 bases lay outside the gene matches. The CDR3 totals 17 residues. The CDR3 sequence: CASSLLFSSGLSYEQYF. The CDR3 DNA follows: TGCGCCAGCAGCTTGCTCTTCTCTAGCGGACTATCCTACGAGCAGTACTTC.

V and J are TRBV5-6 and TRBJ2-2, with D unclear. V was clipped by 1 base and J by 4 bases, with 11 bases between them. This CDR3 is built from 15 residues. Germline CDR1 SGHDT, CDR2 YYEEEE. CDR3 amino acids: CASSLTALFTGELFF. The CDR3 DNA is TGTGCCAGCAGCTTGACGGCACTTTTCACCGGGGAGCTGTTTTTT.

The chain joins TRBV29-1 to TRBJ2-1; no reliable D call. V lost 1 base and J 0 bases, leaving 10 bases between the germline ends. Germline V gene sequence: CDR1 SQVTM, CDR2 ANQGSEA. This CDR3 is built from 15 residues. The CDR3 region has the DNA TGCAGCGTTGAAGGCATCCCGTCCTCCTACAATGAGCAGTTCTTC. This translates into CSVEGIPSSYNEQFF.

This chain joins TRBV4-1 and TRBJ1-1, with 7 bases aligning to TRBD1. The CDR3 covers 18 residues. The germline V gene has CDR1 MGHRA and CDR2 YSYEKL. The V gene end was trimmed by 0 bases and the J gene end by 1 base; junction bases not matched to a gene: 11. CDR3 region: CASSQESPRQGRNTEAFF. The CDR3 DNA reads as TGCGCCAGCAGCCAAGAATCTCCCCGACAGGGTCGGAACACTGAAGCTTTCTTT.

Regarding this clonotype: Since no conserved phenylalanine or tryptophan closes the CDR3, a read error is the likely cause. CDR3 region: CASSLGGSNQPQHL. CDR3 bases: TGTGCCAGCAGCCTGGGGGGCAGCAATCAGCCCCAGCATTTG. This chain uses TRBV3-1 with TRBJ1-5, with D possibly being TRBD1 (6 bases). V lost 4 bases and J lost 1, with 8 bases in between. CDR1 and CDR2 (germline): LGHDT, YNNKEL (reference sequence). The CDR3 contains 14 residues.

This chain joins TRBV12-3 or TRBV12-4 and TRBJ1-1, with D possibly TRBD1 on 5 matching bases. V was clipped by 11 bases and J by 2 bases, with 15 bases between them. CDR3 length: 13 amino acids. CDR3 residues: CAGQRDLNTEAFF. DNA for the CDR3: TGTGCCGGTCAGAGGGACCTAAACACTGAAGCTTTCTTT.

V usage is TRBV20-1 and J usage is TRBJ2-7; the match to TRBD1 covers 11 bases. The CDR3 is 14 amino acids. The V segment lost 6 bases and the J segment 1 base; nucleotides outside the gene matches: 5. Germline V lookup: CDR1 DFQATT, CDR2 SNEGSKA (reference sequence). The CDR3 DNA sequence: TGCAGTGCCGCGGACAGGGGGCGATCCTACGAGCAGTACTTC. Translation: CSAADRGRSYEQYF.

This clonotype was observed a few times. The chain is built from TRBV20-1 and TRBJ2-1, with 10 bases matching TRBD2. Per germline, CDR1 DFQATT and CDR2 SNEGSKA (reference sequence). Trimming took 1 base from V and 1 from J; bases not matched to a gene: 1. The CDR3 has 15 residues. The CDR3 DNA is TGCAGTGCTAGAGGGACTAGCGGTTCCTACAATGAGCAGTTCTTC. This gives the protein CSARGTSGSYNEQFF.

V and J are TRBV6-5 and TRBJ2-1; weak D call: TRBD1 (6 bases). The V end was cut by 0 bases, the J end by 2 bases, with 23 bases between. The germline V gene has CDR1 MNHEY and CDR2 SVGAGI. CDR3 length: 20 residues. The CDR3 here is CASSYSVYSQGKLTYNEQFF. In DNA, the CDR3 is TGTGCCAGCAGTTACTCTGTGTACTCCCAGGGGAAGCTCACCTACAATGAGCAGTTCTTC.